This T cell receptor (beta chain) was profiled in a study of cytomegalovirus exposure and HLA in healthy donors. Points from the study as a whole: CMV serostatus alone was available as immune exposure information. High specificity and sensitivity for cytomegalovirus status were reported for the classifier.

Turning to this clone: Its antigen is unidentified.

This PCR relied on a set of 60 Vbeta primers and 13 Jbeta primers. Sequencing was performed with immunoSEQ multiplex PCR; in TCRdb, only in-frame clones are kept and a portion is missing. Seen here are 150,000 or so clones, roughly 79% observed once, and the top ten hold approximately 1.4%. This CDR3 contains 14 residues. Deletions cut 0 bases from V and 4 bases from J, with 9 bases between. The germline V gene has CDR1 ENHRY and CDR2 SYGVKD. Sequenced material: PBMCs. This TCR was sampled from a man between 25 and 39 years old in good health and CMV-seronegative. This chain joins TRBV10-3 and TRBJ1-1; D might be TRBD1 (6 bases). In DNA form, the CDR3 reads TGTGCCATCAGTGAGTCGCGGGGGCCCACTGAAGCTTTCTTT. Residues: CAISESRGPTEAFF.